The source of this T cell receptor (beta chain) is a study of blood T cell repertoires in COVID-19. For the study at large: Donors in the United States, Italy and Spain gave samples during acute or convalescent COVID-19.

As originally analysed: Amplification of reference gene primers was used by the study to estimate nucleated cell counts. Method: immunoSEQ multiplex PCR; TCRdb's copy keeps in-frame clones and lacks some. Clone size and the V and J calls come from that table; the DNA yielded D and trimming. The sample has roughly 180,000 clones, approximately 80% seen once. The V gene's germline CDR1 is SGHRS and CDR2 YFSETQ. The V gene lost 6 bases and the J gene lost 2 bases, with 11 bases spanning the gap. The CDR3 is made up of 14 amino acids. Sequences were obtained from PBMCs or T cells enriched from blood (not recorded which). This TCR was recovered from a woman aged 55 to 70 who had recovered from COVID-19. The J gene is TRBJ1-4, the V gene TRBV5-1; D possibly corresponds to TRBD1 (6 bases). The CDR3 region is CASKMDSTNEKLFF. CDR3 bases: TGCGCCAGCAAGATGGACAGCACTAATGAAAAACTGTTTTTT.